Presented here are 31 T cell receptor beta chains from one specimen sequenced in a study of shared clonotypes between healthy human individuals. TCRdb's table, derived via immunoSEQ multiplex PCR, lists solely in-frame clones and lacks some. This sample yields approximately 2.5 million clones, of which approximately 93% are seen a single time; 0.36% belongs to the top ten. Sequencing input: naive CD4+ T cells from PBMCs. Subset described: CD45RA+ positively selected. The receptors here all came from a man aged 18 to 30 in good health. Some clones in this sample may be carry-over from other donors' samples.

J is TRBJ1-1 and V is TRBV5-6, with a weak D call TRBD1 (6 bases). V was shortened by 3 bases and J by 6 bases, with 18 bases between the two germline ends. The CDR3 extends over 15 amino acids. Germline values: CDR1 SGHDT, CDR2 YYEEEE. The CDR3 bases are TGTGCCAGCAGCTATCTGACAGGAGGGGACGCTGAAGCTTTCTTT. Its protein is CASSYLTGGDAEAFF.

The V gene is TRBV6-6, the J gene TRBJ2-7, with 8 bases matching TRBD1. Germline lookup yields CDR1 MNHNY and CDR2 SVGAGI (reference sequence). This CDR3 is 14 amino acids long. Germline trimming cut 5 bases from V and 5 bases from J; bases unmatched to any gene: 8. CDR3 sequence (DNA): TGTGCCAGCAGTACCCCCAGGGGGCTCCACGAGCAGTACTTC. Its translation is CASSTPRGLHEQYF.

Notes on this clone: Additional DNA sequences in this sample encode the identical CDR3. V gene TRBV28 combines with J gene TRBJ2-2; D may be TRBD1 (5 bases). CDR1 is MDHEN, CDR2 SYDVKM, per germline. V shed 0 bases and J shed 4 bases, with 9 bases lying between them. The CDR3 has 15 amino acids. CDR3 sequence (DNA): TGTGCCAGCAGTTTATGGCAGGGCGGCACCGGGGAGCTGTTTTTT. Translated: CASSLWQGGTGELFF. The full variable domain, completed using reference TRBV28 and TRBJ2-2, is DVKVTQSSRYLVKRTGEKVFLECVQDMDHENMFWYRQDPGLGLRLIYFSYDVKMKEKGDIPEGYSVSREKKERFSLILESASTNQTSMYLCASSLWQGGTGELFFGEGSRLTVL.

This chain links TRBV18 with TRBJ1-2; TRBD1 matches at 11 bases. Germline V gene sequence: CDR1 KGHSH, CDR2 LQKENI. CDR3 size: 14 residues. Unmatched junction bases numbered 3, after V lost 3 bases and J lost 6 bases. DNA for the CDR3: TGTGCCAGCTCACCCACGGACAGGGGGCATGGCTACACCTTC. Its translation: CASSPTDRGHGYTF.

The CDR3 nucleotides are TGTGCCACCAGCAGAGCCATGTTAGGGGCGGTCTCCTACGAGCAGTACTTC. This encodes CATSRAMLGAVSYEQYF. This chain connects TRBV15 to TRBJ2-7, with D possibly matching TRBD1 (5 bases). V was clipped by 1 base and J by 0 bases, with 16 bases between them. Germline V gives CDR1 LNHNV, CDR2 YYDKDF (reference sequence). The CDR3 sequence is 17 residues long. The full variable domain, completed using reference TRBV15 and TRBJ2-7, is DAMVIQNPRYQVTQFGKPVTLSCSQTLNHNVMYWYQQKSSQAPKLLFHYYDKDFNNEADTPDNFQSRRPNTSFCFLDIRSPGLGDTAMYLCATSRAMLGAVSYEQYFGPGTRLTVT.

The rearrangement uses TRBV5-4 and TRBJ1-5; perhaps TRBD1 as D (5 bases). CDR3 length: 15 amino acids. CDR1 and CDR2 from the germline V gene are SGHNT and YYREEE (reference sequence). The ends were cut back, 0 bases at V and 0 bases at J, with 7 bases in the middle. CDR3 nucleotides: TGTGCCAGCAGCTTGGGAGGGGTTAGCAATCAGCCCCAGCATTTT. Protein sequence: CASSLGGVSNQPQHF.

The chain links TRBV27 to TRBJ2-3, with D unclear. The CDR3 sequence is 15 residues long. Trimming removed 6 bases at V and 4 bases at J, with 17 bases between. Germline CDR1 MNHEY, CDR2 SMNVEV (reference sequence). CDR3 nucleotides: TGTGCCAGCAGCCCTTTTGGCCTTGGGTCAGATACGCAGTATTTT. It specifies CASSPFGLGSDTQYF.

The chain has TRBV25-1 and TRBJ1-4, with D possibly matching TRBD1 (6 bases). The CDR3 has 14 residues. Germline V gene data show CDR1 as MGHDK and CDR2 as SYGVNS. V lost 2 bases and J 7 bases, leaving 11 bases between the germline ends. CDR3 coding DNA: TGTGCCAGCAGTGAACGGCAGGGGAGTGAAAAACTGTTTTTT. Translation gives CASSERQGSEKLFF.

CDR3 residues: CASSAIPMVRTKNIQYF. The CDR3, as DNA: TGTGCCAGCAGTGCCATACCGATGGTTCGGACCAAAAACATTCAGTACTTC. The rearrangement uses TRBV27 and TRBJ2-4; D remains ambiguous. The V gene's germline CDR1 is MNHEY and CDR2 SMNVEV (reference sequence). V dropped 5 bases and J dropped 2 bases, with 19 bases sitting between them. There are 17 residues in the CDR3.

V is TRBV5-1 and J is TRBJ2-1; 13 bases are shared with TRBD2. Per germline, CDR1 SGHRS and CDR2 YFSETQ. The CDR3 has 14 amino acids. V trimming: 4 bases; J trimming: 6 bases; junction bases outside the gene matches: 1. The CDR3 DNA reads as TGCGCCAGCAGCGGACTAGCGGGAGTCAATGAGCAGTTCTTC. Its protein product is CASSGLAGVNEQFF.

V and J are TRBV2 and TRBJ2-1; maybe TRBD2 (5 bases). This CDR3 is 15 amino acids long. Trimming left V 4 bases short and J 4 bases short, with 14 bases between. Germline V gene lookup returns CDR1 SNHLY and CDR2 FYNNEI. The CDR3 DNA sequence: TGTGCCAGCAGTGTTGAGAGGCTAGCTTACAATGAGCAGTTCTTC. Its translation: CASSVERLAYNEQFF.

The chain carries TRBV7-9 and TRBJ2-2; 12 bases agree with TRBD1. Germline V gives CDR1 SEHNR, CDR2 FQNEAQ (reference sequence). The CDR3 has 18 residues. V shed 2 bases, J shed 5 bases, and the junction held 9 bases outside the gene matches. In nucleotides, the CDR3 is TGTGCCAGCAGCTTATCAGGGACAGGGGGCTTGAGTACCGGGGAGCTGTTTTTT. Translating gives CASSLSGTGGLSTGELFF.

V and J are TRBV7-6 and TRBJ2-3; no clear D gene. The germline V gene encodes CDR1 SGHVS and CDR2 FNYEAQ. This CDR3 is 16 amino acids long. V was cut by 0 bases and J by 2 bases, with 12 bases left in between. CDR3 amino acids: CASSLAVSAYTDTQYF. The CDR3 DNA follows: TGTGCCAGCAGCTTAGCGGTGTCAGCGTACACAGATACGCAGTATTTT.

The chain uses TRBV5-1 and TRBJ2-1; 10 positions match TRBD2. With V trimmed by 0 bases and J by 12 bases, 3 bases remained unmatched. Germline loops: CDR1 SGHRS, CDR2 YFSETQ. The CDR3 length is 13 residues. The CDR3 region has the DNA TGCGCCAGCAGCTTGGGCCTAGCGGGAGTGCAGTTCTTC. Its translation is CASSLGLAGVQFF. Filled out from reference TRBV5-1 and TRBJ2-1, the complete variable domain reads KAGVTQTPRYLIKTRGQQVTLSCSPISGHRSVSWYQQTPGQGLQFLFEYFSETQRNKGNFPGRFSGRQFSNSRSEMNVSTLELGDSALYLCASSLGLAGVQFFGPGTRLTVL.

The gene calls are TRBV7-2 and TRBJ1-1, with D possibly being TRBD1 (5 bases). This CDR3 has 14 residues. The V end was cut by 5 bases, the J end by 1 base, with 11 bases between. Per the germline V gene, CDR1 is SGHTA and CDR2 is FQGNSA. CDR3 sequence: CASSPGRWNTEAFF. The CDR3 region has the DNA TGTGCCAGCAGCCCGGGACGTTGGAACACTGAAGCTTTCTTT.

The genes are TRBV15 and TRBJ2-3; D could derive from TRBD1 or TRBD2 (5 bases each). Trimming stripped 0 bases from V and 4 bases from J, with 11 bases between. The CDR3 covers 15 residues. Germline CDR1 and CDR2: LNHNV and YYDKDF (reference sequence). CDR3 in DNA: TGTGCCACCAGCAGAGATAGTAGAGGGGCAGATACGCAGTATTTT. This translates into CATSRDSRGADTQYF.

The chain couples TRBV5-6 to TRBJ1-3; 10 positions match TRBD1. The CDR3 has 18 amino acids. CDR1 is SGHDT, CDR2 YYEEEE, per germline. V lost 4 bases to trimming and J lost 0 bases; unmatched junction nucleotides: 10. CDR3 loop: CASSLSWDRGYSGNTIYF. In DNA, the CDR3 is TGTGCCAGCAGCCTCTCATGGGACAGGGGCTACTCTGGAAACACCATATATTTT.

This clone was seen a single time. The chain recombines TRBV29-1 with TRBJ1-2, with 10 bases that match TRBD1. This CDR3 contains 15 residues. The trim removed 3 bases at V and 2 bases at J, leaving 6 bases unmatched. The germline gives CDR1 SQVTM, CDR2 ANQGSEA. The CDR3 DNA reads TGCAGCGTTGAGAGACAGGGGGCAGGGAACTATGGCTACACCTTC. Its protein product is CSVERQGAGNYGYTF.

The V and J genes are TRBV28 and TRBJ1-2, with D tentatively TRBD1 (5 bases). The length of the CDR3 is 14 residues. Looked up from germline, CDR1 is MDHEN and CDR2 is SYDVKM. V lost 5 bases and J 7 bases, leaving 17 bases between the germline ends. CDR3: CASSLRDGPIGYTF. In DNA form, the CDR3 reads TGTGCCAGCAGTCTCCGGGACGGTCCTATTGGCTACACCTTC.

As to this clone: Other DNA sequences of this sample code for an identical CDR3. The chain is built from TRBV5-1 and TRBJ2-3, with 7 bases that match TRBD1. Germline V CDR1 and CDR2: SGHRS, YFSETQ. This CDR3 has 13 amino acids. V lost 3 bases and J lost 4; bases outside the gene matches: 2. The CDR3 loop is CASSSQGADTQYF. In nucleotides, the CDR3 is TGCGCCAGCAGCTCTCAGGGGGCAGATACGCAGTATTTT.

The genes are TRBV2 and TRBJ2-3, with a tentative D call TRBD2 (6 bases). Trimming removed 8 bases from V and 2 bases from J, with 14 bases in between. The CDR3 extends over 14 amino acids. Germline V gene sequence: CDR1 SNHLY, CDR2 FYNNEI. CDR3 DNA sequence: TGTGCCAGCGGGGGGAGCAGTTACACAGATACGCAGTATTTT. Translation gives CASGGSSYTDTQYF.

V and J are TRBV7-2 and TRBJ1-6, with D unresolved. CDR1 is SGHTA and CDR2 is FQGNSA in the germline V gene. The CDR3 spans 15 residues. Trimming stripped 0 bases from V and 8 bases from J, with 11 bases between. The CDR3 here is CASSLARGSDSPLHF. DNA for the CDR3: TGTGCCAGCAGCTTAGCCCGGGGATCTGATTCACCCCTCCACTTT.

DNA of the CDR3: TGTGCCATCAGTGAGGCTGGGCCAGCCAAAAACATTCAGTACTTC. Its translation: CAISEAGPAKNIQYF. The gene calls are TRBV10-3 and TRBJ2-4; unclear D gene. This CDR3 spans 15 amino acids. V was pared by 2 bases and J by 0 bases, with 8 bases between. Per the germline V gene, CDR1 is ENHRY and CDR2 is SYGVKD.

Worth noting for this clone: In the same sample, other DNA sequences code for this CDR3. J is TRBJ1-1 and V is TRBV7-9; 7 positions agree with TRBD1. Germline V lookup: CDR1 SEHNR, CDR2 FQNEAQ (reference sequence). This CDR3 is built from 16 residues. The ends lost 5 bases at V and 0 bases at J; junction bases unmatched: 9. CDR3 DNA: TGTGCCAGCAGCCCCGACAGGGCCCCAATGAACACTGAAGCTTTCTTT. Its translation is CASSPDRAPMNTEAFF. The variable domain in full, with the rest retrieved from reference TRBV7-9 and TRBJ1-1, is DTGVSQNPRHKITKRGQNVTFRCDPISEHNRLYWYRQTLGQGPEFLTYFQNEAQLEKSRLLSDRFSAERPKGSFSTLEIQRTEQGDSAMYLCASSPDRAPMNTEAFFGQGTRLTVV.

The V and J genes are TRBV7-8 and TRBJ2-7; D is unclear. V lost 0 bases to trimming and J lost 3 bases, with 9 bases between them. There are 14 residues in the CDR3. CDR1 and CDR2 (germline): SGHVS, FQNEAQ. For the CDR3, the DNA is TGTGCCAGCAGCTTAGCTGATCGGTTCTACGAGCAGTACTTC. Protein product: CASSLADRFYEQYF.

The chain employs TRBV10-3 and TRBJ2-7, with D possibly being TRBD1 (6 bases). V lost 10 bases and J 2 bases, leaving 12 bases between the germline ends. This CDR3 is 12 amino acids long. Germline lookup yields CDR1 ENHRY and CDR2 SYGVKD. The chain's CDR3 is CATTGTTYEQYF. DNA of the CDR3: TGTGCCACCACAGGGACCACCTACGAGCAGTACTTC.

CDR3 residues: CASSRQGDTEAFF. In DNA, the CDR3 is TGTGCCAGCAGCCGACAGGGGGACACTGAAGCTTTCTTT. The gene calls are TRBV5-5 and TRBJ1-1; 9 bases map to TRBD1. The V gene's germline CDR1 is SGHKS and CDR2 YYEKEE (reference sequence). The CDR3 runs to 13 residues. V gave up 4 bases and J gave up 3 bases; unmatched junction bases: 1.

Worth noting for this clone: Other DNA sequences in this sample translate to the same CDR3. The rearrangement links TRBV19 to TRBJ1-1, with D possibly matching TRBD1 (5 bases). This CDR3 is built from 13 residues. Germline-derived CDR1 and CDR2 are LNHDA and SQIVND (reference sequence). The ends were cut back, 8 bases at V and 2 bases at J, with 12 bases in the middle. CDR3 DNA: TGTGCCAGTCGAAGACAGCTAAACACTGAAGCTTTCTTT. It specifies CASRRQLNTEAFF.

In its sample, this clone was seen a few times. The rearrangement uses TRBV7-9 and TRBJ1-2; D remains unclear. Germline-derived CDR1 and CDR2 are SEHNR and FQNEAQ (reference sequence). The germline V and J ends were trimmed by 3 bases and 8 bases, with 13 bases remaining between them. The length of the CDR3 is 13 residues. CDR3 sequence reads: CASSFSSREGYTF. CDR3 nucleotides: TGTGCCAGCAGCTTTTCGAGCCGCGAGGGCTACACCTTC. The full variable domain, completed using reference TRBV7-9 and TRBJ1-2, is DTGVSQNPRHKITKRGQNVTFRCDPISEHNRLYWYRQTLGQGPEFLTYFQNEAQLEKSRLLSDRFSAERPKGSFSTLEIQRTEQGDSAMYLCASSFSSREGYTFGSGTRLTVV.

This clone is a singleton in its sample. This sequence joins TRBV6-6 and TRBJ2-1, with D possibly being TRBD1 (7 bases). The CDR3 covers 16 residues. Germline V lookup: CDR1 MNHNY, CDR2 SVGAGI (reference sequence). The ends were cut back, 6 bases at V and 4 bases at J, with 19 bases in the middle. This chain's CDR3 is CASSTGWQGGYNEQFF. The CDR3 nucleotides are TGTGCCAGCAGCACAGGGTGGCAGGGGGGTTACAATGAGCAGTTCTTC.

The gene calls are TRBV28 and TRBJ2-4; 16 bases match TRBD2. Looked up from germline, CDR1 is MDHEN and CDR2 is SYDVKM. The CDR3 totals 18 residues. J was trimmed by 1 base and V by 5 bases; bases with no gene match: 5. CDR3 residues: CASSPGLAGGPAKNIQYF. In DNA form, the CDR3 reads TGTGCCAGCAGTCCGGGACTAGCGGGAGGGCCGGCCAAAAACATTCAGTACTTC.